This T cell receptor (beta chain) was retrieved from a study of T cell repertoires in cytomegalovirus infection. As for the study in general: In public TCR beta signatures, there were indications of both CMV infection and matching HLA type. Study findings and constraints: Summed frequency of shared TCR beta families picked out CMV carriers who also had the relevant HLA. Dominating the ex vivo response were HLA-C-restricted CMV-specific TCR beta clonotypes.

In the case of this clonotype: Its antigen is not identified.

The length of the CDR3 is 17 residues. CDR1 and CDR2 (germline): SGHVS, FQNEAQ. J was trimmed by 7 bases and V by 7 bases; bases with no gene match: 16. TCRdb reprocessed the reads via MiXCR and lists one record per CDR3 protein. The table records approximately 150,000 distinct CDR3 sequences, 15% to 20% of them present only once. The V gene is TRBV7-8, the J gene TRBJ2-2, with 9 bases that match TRBD1. This TCR was sampled from a human donor in good health (CMV status not recorded). Some clones in this sample may be carry-over from other donors' samples. The sample taken for sequencing was CD8+ T cells from PBMCs. CDR3 residues: CASILFQGQGSVGELFF. As DNA, the CDR3 is TGTGCCAGCATCCTCTTCCAGGGACAGGGCTCCGTCGGGGAGCTGTTTTTT.